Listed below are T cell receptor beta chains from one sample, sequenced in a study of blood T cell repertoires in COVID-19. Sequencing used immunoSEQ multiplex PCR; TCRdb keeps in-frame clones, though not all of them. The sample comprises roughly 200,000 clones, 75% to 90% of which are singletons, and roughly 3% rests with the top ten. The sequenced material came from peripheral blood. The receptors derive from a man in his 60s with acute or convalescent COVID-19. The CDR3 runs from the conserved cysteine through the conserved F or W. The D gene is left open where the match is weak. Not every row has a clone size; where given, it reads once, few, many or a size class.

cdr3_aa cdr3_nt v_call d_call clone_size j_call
CASHSRSGRAGTDTQYF TGTGCCAGCCATAGTAGAAGCGGGCGGGCGGGCACAGATACGCAGTATTTT TRBV2 . . TRBJ2-3
CASSVAGPRKAFF TGTGCCAGCAGCGTAGCTGGCCCGAGGAAAGCTTTCTTT TRBV9 . few TRBJ1-1
CASSLQAGGVTDTQYF TGTGCCAGCAGCTTACAAGCGGGAGGCGTGACAGATACGCAGTATTTT TRBV7-3 TRBD2 . TRBJ2-3
CASSVGQYTNYGYTF TGTGCCAGCAGCGTGGGACAGTACACTAACTATGGCTACACCTTC TRBV9 TRBD1 . TRBJ1-2
CASSPPGLLQNTQYF TGTGCCAGCAGCCCCCCGGGACTTCTCCAGAATACGCAGTATTTT TRBV14 . . TRBJ2-3
CASSPWTSGIEQFF TGTGCCAGCAGTCCCTGGACTAGCGGGATTGAGCAGTTCTTC TRBV27 TRBD2 once TRBJ2-1
CASSVTGAQPPYEQYF TGTGCCAGCAGCGTAACTGGGGCGCAGCCTCCCTACGAGCAGTACTTC TRBV9 . few TRBJ2-7
CASSTGYEQYF TGTGCCAGCAGTACAGGGTACGAGCAGTACTTC TRBV6-5 . . TRBJ2-7
CAISAGYEQYF TGTGCCATCAGTGCCGGCTACGAGCAGTACTTC TRBV10-3 . . TRBJ2-7
CASSPPSGLSQDTQYF TGTGCCAGCAGCCCCCCGAGCGGCCTCTCCCAGGATACGCAGTATTTT TRBV7-9 . . TRBJ2-3
CASSPTLAGGPYNEQFF TGCGCCAGCAGCCCCACCCTAGCGGGAGGGCCCTACAATGAGCAGTTCTTC TRBV5-1 TRBD2 . TRBJ2-1
CASSHGSGGYNEQFF TGTGCCAGCAGCCACGGTAGCGGGGGCTACAATGAGCAGTTCTTC TRBV3-1/TRBV3-2 TRBD2 . TRBJ2-1
CASSPGTSGTQETQYF TGTGCCAGCAGCCCTGGGACTAGCGGGACCCAAGAGACCCAGTACTTC TRBV14 TRBD2 . TRBJ2-5
CASSLRVGSGADNEQFF TGTGCCAGCAGCTTGAGGGTGGGAAGCGGAGCCGACAATGAGCAGTTCTTC TRBV5-4 . . TRBJ2-1
CASSRSGVLFSYNSPLHF TGTGCCAGCAGCAGGTCCGGGGTATTGTTCTCCTATAATTCACCCCTCCACTTT TRBV9 . . TRBJ1-6
CASRDRAPTSGNTIYF TGTGCCAGCAGGGACAGGGCACCCACCTCTGGAAACACCATATATTTT TRBV2 TRBD1 . TRBJ1-3
CASSLTGAYGYTF TGTGCCAGCAGCTTAACAGGGGCGTATGGCTACACCTTC TRBV7-2 TRBD1 . TRBJ1-2
CASSRRPDNEKLFF TGTGCCAGCAGCCGGAGGCCTGATAATGAAAAACTGTTTTTT TRBV2 . . TRBJ1-4
CASSYRTGRGTEAFF TGTGCCAGCAGTTACAGGACAGGAAGGGGCACTGAAGCTTTCTTT TRBV6-2/TRBV6-3 TRBD1 . TRBJ1-1
CASSDGLVVGELFF TGTGCTAGCAGCGATGGACTAGTCGTCGGGGAGCTGTTTTTT TRBV7-7 TRBD2 . TRBJ2-2
CASSEGLAAEETQYF TGTGCCAGCAGTGAAGGGTTAGCGGCAGAAGAGACCCAGTACTTC TRBV6-1 . . TRBJ2-5
CARRFTSSGSYNEQFF TGTGCCAGAAGGTTTACTAGTTCAGGCTCCTACAATGAGCAGTTCTTC TRBV5-3 . . TRBJ2-1
CASSWPGTGAYNEQFF TGTGCCAGCAGCTGGCCCGGGACAGGGGCCTACAATGAGCAGTTCTTC TRBV7-2 TRBD1 . TRBJ2-1
CASSLGDRVREQYF TGTGCCAGCAGCTTAGGAGACAGGGTGCGCGAGCAGTACTTC TRBV7-2 TRBD1 . TRBJ2-7
CASGGRGGGYEQYF TGTGCCAGCGGAGGTAGGGGGGGCGGCTACGAGCAGTACTTC TRBV2 . few TRBJ2-7
CASSSDWTYEQYF TGTGCCAGCAGTTCTGACTGGACCTACGAGCAGTACTTC TRBV3-1/TRBV3-2 . . TRBJ2-7
CASSEAGTYYEQYF TGTGCCAGCAGTGAAGCGGGGACATACTACGAGCAGTACTTC TRBV6-1 . . TRBJ2-7
CASRPPGAPQHF TGTGCCAGCAGGCCCCCAGGGGCGCCCCAGCATTTT TRBV28 . . TRBJ1-5
CASRKAGGGQYF TGTGCCAGCAGGAAAGCGGGAGGTGGGCAGTATTTT TRBV27 TRBD2 . TRBJ2-3
CASSELGGRAVSSTDTQYF TGTGCCAGCAGTGAACTGGGCGGGAGGGCCGTCTCAAGCACAGATACGCAGTATTTT TRBV6-1 TRBD2 once TRBJ2-3
CASSSTDRSYNSPLHF TGTGCCAGCAGTTCAACGGACAGATCCTATAATTCACCCCTCCACTTT TRBV25-1 . . TRBJ1-6
CASTPGTGKKDVNEQFF TGTGCCAGTACCCCCGGGACAGGCAAGAAGGATGTCAATGAGCAGTTCTTC TRBV19 TRBD1 . TRBJ2-1
CASSLVTGISYGYTF TGTGCCAGCAGCTTAGTTACAGGGATTAGCTATGGCTACACCTTC TRBV13 . . TRBJ1-2
CASSSDRGAEAFF TGTGCCAGCAGTTCGGACAGGGGGGCTGAAGCTTTCTTT TRBV6-5 TRBD1 . TRBJ1-1
CASSRGTSGRGNEQFF TGTGCCAGCAGCCGAGGGACTAGCGGACGCGGGAATGAGCAGTTCTTC TRBV3-1/TRBV3-2 TRBD2 . TRBJ2-1
CASSLRTRSETQYF TGTGCCAGCAGCTTACGGACTAGATCCGAGACCCAGTACTTC TRBV7-2 TRBD2 . TRBJ2-5
CASSPQATATNEKLFF TGTGCCAGCTCACCACAAGCGACTGCAACTAATGAAAAACTGTTTTTT TRBV18 . . TRBJ1-4